This is a list of T cell receptor beta chains from one sample in a study of T-cell reconstitution after alpha-beta-depleted transplantation in children. TCRdb re-derived calls from the PCR reads in MiXCR, one entry per CDR3 protein. The sample consists of over 90,000 distinct CDR3 sequences, about 8% of them appearing once. This specimen consisted of PBMCs, obtained before TCRalphabeta/CD19-depleted stem cell transplant. The receptors originated from a boy aged 2 to 10 with acute lymphoblastic leukemia, due to receive a stem cell transplant. Each CDR3 is given with its conserved first and last residue. D genes are given only for firm matches. Some rows mark clone size as missing; the rest say once, few, many or name a class of expanded clone.

abundance: many
v_gene: TRBV7-2
j_gene: TRBJ2-1
d_gene: NA
CDR3aa: CASSPGGGGLYNEQFF
CDR3nt: TGTGCCAGCAGCCCCGGGGGCGGGGGACTATACAATGAGCAGTTCTTC

abundance: many
v_gene: TRBV20-1
j_gene: TRBJ2-5
d_gene: TRBD2
CDR3aa: CSAGISSGGAPRYF
CDR3nt: TGCAGTGCTGGAATATCTAGCGGGGGGGCCCCTCGGTACTTC

abundance: NA
v_gene: TRBV6-2/TRBV6-3
j_gene: TRBJ1-4
d_gene: TRBD1
CDR3aa: CASSSGTGSEKLFF
CDR3nt: TGTGCCAGCAGTTCCGGGACAGGGAGTGAAAAACTGTTTTTT

abundance: NA
v_gene: TRBV6-4
j_gene: TRBJ2-3
d_gene: TRBD2
CDR3aa: CASSDSAGGSTDTQYF
CDR3nt: TGTGCCAGCAGTGACTCGGCGGGGGGGAGCACAGATACGCAGTATTTT

abundance: NA
v_gene: TRBV7-2
j_gene: TRBJ2-3
d_gene: NA
CDR3aa: CASSLGRNRLSAQYF
CDR3nt: TGTGCCAGCAGCTTAGGAAGGAACCGGCTTAGTGCGCAGTATTTT

abundance: many
v_gene: TRBV20-1
j_gene: TRBJ1-1
d_gene: NA
CDR3aa: CSAEGVSTEAFF
CDR3nt: TGCAGTGCGGAGGGGGTGAGCACTGAAGCTTTCTTT

abundance: NA
v_gene: TRBV2
j_gene: TRBJ1-4
d_gene: TRBD1
CDR3aa: CASDRGQLEKLFF
CDR3nt: TGTGCCAGCGACCGGGGACAGCTGGAAAAACTGTTTTTT

abundance: NA
v_gene: TRBV12-5
j_gene: TRBJ1-3
d_gene: NA
CDR3aa: CASGFIQGHYSHVGNTIYF
CDR3nt: TGTGCTAGTGGTTTTATTCAGGGCCACTATTCTCATGTTGGAAACACCATATATTTT

abundance: many
v_gene: TRBV9
j_gene: TRBJ1-2
d_gene: TRBD1
CDR3aa: CASSVDETGNYGYTF
CDR3nt: TGTGCCAGCAGCGTTGATGAGACAGGGAACTATGGCTACACCTTC

abundance: many
v_gene: TRBV6-5
j_gene: TRBJ1-4
d_gene: TRBD1
CDR3aa: CASRPYRGREKLFF
CDR3nt: TGTGCCAGCAGGCCTTACAGGGGGCGGGAAAAACTGTTTTTT

abundance: many
v_gene: TRBV4-1
j_gene: TRBJ1-2
d_gene: NA
CDR3aa: CASSQIGGSYGYTF
CDR3nt: TGCGCCAGCAGCCAGATTGGGGGCTCCTATGGCTACACCTTC

abundance: NA
v_gene: TRBV7-3
j_gene: TRBJ1-1
d_gene: TRBD1
CDR3aa: CASSFDRDTEAFF
CDR3nt: TGTGCCAGCAGCTTTGACAGGGACACTGAAGCTTTCTTT

abundance: many
v_gene: TRBV20-1
j_gene: TRBJ1-6
d_gene: NA
CDR3aa: CSARIVYNSPLHF
CDR3nt: TGCAGTGCTAGGATAGTTTATAATTCACCCCTCCACTTT

abundance: NA
v_gene: TRBV29-1
j_gene: TRBJ1-5
d_gene: NA
CDR3aa: CSVADSPNQPQHF
CDR3nt: TGCAGCGTCGCAGACAGTCCCAATCAGCCCCAGCATTTT

abundance: NA
v_gene: TRBV20-1
j_gene: TRBJ1-4
d_gene: NA
CDR3aa: CSARAWQGTNEKLFF
CDR3nt: TGCAGTGCTAGAGCGTGGCAGGGGACTAATGAAAAACTGTTTTTT

abundance: many
v_gene: TRBV12-3/TRBV12-4
j_gene: TRBJ2-5
d_gene: NA
CDR3aa: CASSVYETQYF
CDR3nt: TGTGCCAGCAGTGTCTACGAGACCCAGTACTTC

abundance: few
v_gene: TRBV4-1
j_gene: TRBJ1-5
d_gene: NA
CDR3aa: CASSQEMRQDNQPQHF
CDR3nt: TGCGCCAGCAGCCAAGAAATGAGGCAGGACAATCAGCCCCAGCATTTT

abundance: few
v_gene: TRBV2
j_gene: TRBJ2-3
d_gene: TRBD2
CDR3aa: CASSGRTSGGTDTQYF
CDR3nt: TGTGCCAGCAGTGGACGGACTAGCGGGGGCACAGATACGCAGTATTTT

abundance: NA
v_gene: TRBV7-2
j_gene: TRBJ2-7
d_gene: NA
CDR3aa: CASSRYYEQYF
CDR3nt: TGTGCCAGCAGTCGCTACTACGAGCAGTACTTC

abundance: few
v_gene: TRBV27
j_gene: TRBJ2-7
d_gene: NA
CDR3aa: CASSRRLLSEQYF
CDR3nt: TGTGCCAGCAGCAGGAGGTTATTATCCGAGCAGTACTTC

abundance: medium-sized
v_gene: TRBV2
j_gene: TRBJ2-7
d_gene: NA
CDR3aa: CASSEGTAYEQYF
CDR3nt: TGTGCCAGCAGTGAAGGGACAGCCTACGAGCAGTACTTC

abundance: many
v_gene: TRBV7-2
j_gene: TRBJ2-7
d_gene: TRBD2
CDR3aa: CASILTSGGHYEQYF
CDR3nt: TGTGCCAGCATCCTTACTAGCGGGGGCCATTACGAGCAGTACTTC

abundance: many
v_gene: TRBV20-1
j_gene: TRBJ2-7
d_gene: TRBD2
CDR3aa: CSAPERGGDEQYF
CDR3nt: TGCAGTGCCCCCGAGCGGGGGGGTGACGAGCAGTACTTC

abundance: many
v_gene: TRBV12-3/TRBV12-4
j_gene: TRBJ2-1
d_gene: NA
CDR3aa: CASSPGLTDEQFF
CDR3nt: TGTGCCAGCAGTCCGGGCCTGACGGATGAGCAGTTCTTC

abundance: many
v_gene: TRBV7-2
j_gene: TRBJ2-1
d_gene: NA
CDR3aa: CASSPDGHEQFF
CDR3nt: TGTGCCAGCAGCCCCGACGGACATGAGCAGTTCTTC

abundance: many
v_gene: TRBV9
j_gene: TRBJ2-3
d_gene: TRBD2
CDR3aa: CASSVAAGGSTDTQYF
CDR3nt: TGTGCCAGCAGCGTAGCGGCGGGGGGTAGCACAGATACGCAGTATTTT

abundance: few
v_gene: TRBV7-2
j_gene: TRBJ2-5
d_gene: TRBD2
CDR3aa: CASSFAGGRQETQYF
CDR3nt: TGTGCCAGCAGCTTTGCGGGGGGTCGGCAAGAGACCCAGTACTTC

abundance: many
v_gene: TRBV7-8
j_gene: TRBJ2-5
d_gene: NA
CDR3aa: CASSSPGFKGETQYF
CDR3nt: TGTGCCAGCAGCTCTCCGGGTTTCAAGGGAGAGACCCAGTACTTC

abundance: many
v_gene: TRBV12-3/TRBV12-4
j_gene: TRBJ1-2
d_gene: NA
CDR3aa: CASRVRGGGYGYTF
CDR3nt: TGTGCCAGCAGGGTAAGGGGTGGAGGCTATGGCTACACCTTC

abundance: many
v_gene: TRBV27
j_gene: TRBJ1-1
d_gene: TRBD1
CDR3aa: CASSPGQGFYTEAFF
CDR3nt: TGTGCCAGCAGTCCGGGACAGGGCTTTTACACTGAAGCTTTCTTT

abundance: many
v_gene: TRBV6-2/TRBV6-3
j_gene: TRBJ2-1
d_gene: NA
CDR3aa: CASSYFTREEQFF
CDR3nt: TGTGCCAGCAGTTACTTCACGAGGGAGGAGCAGTTCTTC

abundance: many
v_gene: TRBV20-1
j_gene: TRBJ2-3
d_gene: TRBD1
CDR3aa: CSAEGQGIGTQYF
CDR3nt: TGCAGTGCTGAGGGACAGGGGATAGGTACGCAGTATTTT

abundance: NA
v_gene: TRBV7-9
j_gene: TRBJ1-1
d_gene: NA
CDR3aa: CASSFLRPPEAFF
CDR3nt: TGTGCCAGCAGCTTCCTGCGACCACCTGAAGCTTTCTTT

abundance: many
v_gene: TRBV12-3/TRBV12-4
j_gene: TRBJ2-1
d_gene: NA
CDR3aa: CASSLGATYNEQFF
CDR3nt: TGTGCCAGCAGTTTAGGGGCCACATACAATGAGCAGTTCTTC

abundance: NA
v_gene: TRBV4-2
j_gene: TRBJ2-7
d_gene: TRBD2
CDR3aa: CASSPGGTYEQYF
CDR3nt: TGTGCCAGCAGCCCCGGGGGGACCTACGAGCAGTACTTC

abundance: many
v_gene: TRBV5-6
j_gene: TRBJ2-7
d_gene: TRBD2
CDR3aa: CASSHRGLAGEEQYF
CDR3nt: TGTGCCAGCTCCCACCGAGGACTAGCCGGAGAAGAGCAGTACTTC

abundance: few
v_gene: TRBV6-1
j_gene: TRBJ1-4
d_gene: NA
CDR3aa: CASSDRETEKLFF
CDR3nt: TGTGCCAGCAGTGACAGGGAAACTGAAAAACTGTTTTTT

abundance: NA
v_gene: TRBV3-1
j_gene: TRBJ2-7
d_gene: NA
CDR3aa: CASSLQFGRHEQYF
CDR3nt: TGTGCCAGCAGCCTCCAGTTCGGGCGGCACGAGCAGTACTTC

abundance: NA
v_gene: TRBV11-2
j_gene: TRBJ2-1
d_gene: NA
CDR3aa: CASSFGIAGIEQFF
CDR3nt: TGTGCCAGCAGCTTTGGGATTGCGGGGATTGAGCAGTTCTTC

abundance: NA
v_gene: TRBV5-5
j_gene: TRBJ1-2
d_gene: NA
CDR3aa: CASSLVPSQEAGGYTF
CDR3nt: TGTGCCAGCAGCTTGGTCCCGTCGCAGGAGGCAGGTGGCTACACCTTC

abundance: NA
v_gene: TRBV10-1
j_gene: TRBJ1-1
d_gene: TRBD1
CDR3aa: CASSPSRDRFMNTEAFF
CDR3nt: TGCGCCAGCAGCCCTTCCCGGGACAGGTTCATGAACACTGAAGCTTTCTTT

abundance: many
v_gene: TRBV5-6
j_gene: TRBJ2-1
d_gene: NA
CDR3aa: CASSPGLDPTNEQFF
CDR3nt: TGTGCCAGCAGCCCAGGACTTGACCCCACCAATGAGCAGTTCTTC

abundance: few
v_gene: TRBV5-6
j_gene: TRBJ2-7
d_gene: NA
CDR3aa: CASSPQEHYEQYF
CDR3nt: TGTGCCAGCAGCCCCCAGGAGCATTACGAGCAGTACTTC

abundance: many
v_gene: TRBV9
j_gene: TRBJ2-3
d_gene: NA
CDR3aa: CASSVRTATDTQYF
CDR3nt: TGTGCCAGCAGCGTAAGGACAGCCACAGATACGCAGTATTTT

abundance: many
v_gene: TRBV5-6
j_gene: TRBJ2-2
d_gene: NA
CDR3aa: CASSLVPAFSNTGELFF
CDR3nt: TGTGCCAGCAGCTTGGTGCCAGCCTTTTCGAACACCGGGGAGCTGTTTTTT

abundance: NA
v_gene: TRBV7-2
j_gene: TRBJ1-2
d_gene: NA
CDR3aa: CASSLAGGNQGYTF
CDR3nt: TGTGCCAGCAGCTTAGCGGGGGGAAACCAGGGCTACACCTTC

abundance: few
v_gene: TRBV20-1
j_gene: TRBJ1-5
d_gene: TRBD1
CDR3aa: CSASKGQGGQPQHF
CDR3nt: TGCAGTGCTAGTAAGGGACAGGGAGGGCAGCCCCAGCATTTT

abundance: few
v_gene: TRBV5-1
j_gene: TRBJ2-1
d_gene: TRBD2
CDR3aa: CASSPGLAGGPGLNEQFF
CDR3nt: TGCGCCAGCAGCCCGGGACTAGCGGGGGGGCCGGGGCTCAATGAGCAGTTCTTC

abundance: NA
v_gene: TRBV5-4
j_gene: TRBJ2-3
d_gene: NA
CDR3aa: CASSLGGQGATDTQYF
CDR3nt: TGTGCCAGCAGCTTGGGGGGCCAGGGCGCTACAGATACGCAGTATTTT

abundance: few
v_gene: TRBV7-2
j_gene: TRBJ1-2
d_gene: NA
CDR3aa: CASSLAGRDYGYTF
CDR3nt: TGTGCCAGCAGCTTAGCCGGACGGGACTATGGCTACACCTTC

abundance: NA
v_gene: TRBV28
j_gene: TRBJ2-1
d_gene: NA
CDR3aa: CASSPTRVGQFF
CDR3nt: TGTGCCAGCAGTCCCACCAGAGTAGGGCAGTTCTTC

abundance: few
v_gene: TRBV27
j_gene: TRBJ2-7
d_gene: NA
CDR3aa: CASSPPSPVLPLEQYF
CDR3nt: TGTGCCAGCAGTCCTCCCTCCCCGGTCCTCCCACTCGAGCAGTACTTC